This T cell receptor (beta chain) is drawn from a study of blood T cells in healthy people across ages. Study-level results: A strong correlation was found between TCR beta diversity and the percentage of naive T cells. A roughly linear fall in TCR beta diversity per million T cells was seen with increasing age.

Donors were healthy Caucasian individuals from Russia aged roughly 6 to 90. Worth noting for this clonotype: No antigen is known for it.

Trimming stripped 7 bases from V and 7 bases from J, with 16 bases between. There are 13 residues in the CDR3. It was with a sample-barcoded 5' primer and a J-beta primer mix that a second PCR of roughly 7 to 11 cycles was run. Carrying 12 random nucleotides, a template-switch adaptor labeled each individual cDNA molecule. TCRdb redid the calling of the 5' RACE reads with MiXCR, one entry per CDR3 protein. In the table there are roughly 900,000 distinct CDR3 sequences, 48% of which are singletons. The chain combines TRBV12-3 or TRBV12-4 with TRBJ1-2; D perhaps matches TRBD1 (6 bases). Sequences were obtained from blood. This sequence originates from a man aged 30-40 years in good health. The CDR3 DNA is TGTGCCAGCACCCCAAGGGGGATGGGTGGCTACACCTTC. Its protein product is CASTPRGMGGYTF.